These 30 T cell receptor beta chains came from one sample sequenced in a study of beta chain features in type 1 diabetes. Isolated RNA was reverse transcribed in full, so expressed TCRB transcripts were sequenced. Profiled with immunoSEQ multiplex PCR; TCRdb holds only in-frame clones, not every one. The sample includes 120,000 to 150,000 clones, 40% to 60% seen only once; the top ten take under 0.45%. The material sequenced was Tregs from blood. All receptors come from a man younger than 30 in good health.

The chain uses TRBV5-4 and TRBJ1-1; TRBD1 aligns across 9 bases. The CDR3 length is 13 residues. CDR1 and CDR2 (germline): SGHNT, YYREEE (reference sequence). With 5 bases clipped from V and 11 bases from J, the junction kept 10 bases outside the gene matches. CDR3 DNA sequence: TGTGCCAGCAGACAGGACAGGGGAGGGACGGCTTTCTTT. This gives the protein CASRQDRGGTAFF. The full variable domain, with the rest looked up from reference TRBV5-4 and TRBJ1-1, is ETGVTQSPTHLIKTRGQQVTLRCSSQSGHNTVSWYQQALGQGPQFIFQYYREEENGRGNFPPRFSGLQFPNYSSELNVNALELDDSALYLCASRQDRGGTAFFGQGTRLTVV.

The gene calls are TRBV5-1 and TRBJ2-7, with no clear D. Trimming pared 0 bases from V and 4 bases from J, leaving 11 bases between. From germline, CDR1 is SGHRS and CDR2 YFSETQ. The CDR3 runs 14 residues. CDR3 coding DNA: TGCGCCAGCAGCTTGGACGGTCCCAGGTACGAGCAGTACTTC. It is translated as CASSLDGPRYEQYF.

This chain links TRBV5-1 with TRBJ1-6; 7 bases are shared with TRBD1. The CDR3 loop spans 15 amino acids. The V segment lost 0 bases and the J segment 8 bases; nucleotides outside the gene matches: 5. Germline assignment: CDR1 SGHRS and CDR2 YFSETQ. This CDR3 reads CASSLGAGGDSPLHF. The CDR3 DNA is TGCGCCAGCAGCTTGGGAGCAGGGGGTGATTCACCCCTCCACTTT.

This rearrangement joins TRBV15 to TRBJ2-2; 9 bases align to TRBD1. Germline V lookup: CDR1 LNHNV, CDR2 YYDKDF (reference sequence). This CDR3 is built from 17 residues. J lost 2 bases, V lost 3 bases, and 7 bases had no gene match. CDR3 residues: CATSRRPGQGNTGELFF. The DNA of the CDR3 is TGTGCCACCAGCAGGCGCCCGGGACAGGGAAACACCGGGGAGCTGTTTTTT.

This clone was seen more than once but under ten times. The gene calls are TRBV7-2 and TRBJ2-3; 8 nucleotides align to TRBD2. Germline CDR1 reads SGHTA; CDR2 reads FQGNSA. There are 15 residues in the CDR3. V lost 4 bases, J lost 2 bases, and 5 bases stayed unmatched. For the CDR3, the DNA is TGTGCCAGCAGCTGGCGGGGGGTCTTCACAGATACGCAGTATTTT. Protein: CASSWRGVFTDTQYF.

This clone was recorded once. The chain is built from TRBV7-2 and TRBJ1-6; D remains unclear. CDR3 length equals 11 residues. The ends were cut back, 3 bases at V and 12 bases at J, with 6 bases in the middle. From germline, CDR1 is SGHTA and CDR2 FQGNSA. CDR3 sequence reads: CASSLGGPLHF. The CDR3 DNA follows: TGTGCCAGCAGCTTGGGAGGACCCCTCCACTTT.

This clone was seen more than once but under ten times. The V gene is TRBV5-1, the J gene TRBJ2-7; D is ambiguous. Germline V gene lookup returns CDR1 SGHRS and CDR2 YFSETQ. V lost 5 bases and J lost 2, with 14 bases in between. The CDR3 extends over 14 amino acids. The CDR3 DNA reads as TGCGCCAGCAGGACGCGAGCGCTGACCTACGAGCAGTACTTC. As protein: CASRTRALTYEQYF.

The chain carries TRBV18 and TRBJ1-1; 9 bases are shared with TRBD1. The V segment lost 4 bases and the J segment 1 base; nucleotides outside the gene matches: 4. The CDR3 is 15 residues long. Germline V gene lookup returns CDR1 KGHSH and CDR2 LQKENI. The CDR3 DNA reads as TGTGCCAGCTCACGAAAACAGGGGGCGAACACTGAAGCTTTCTTT. Its translation: CASSRKQGANTEAFF.

The V and J genes are TRBV5-1 and TRBJ1-4, with 9 nucleotides matching TRBD1. Germline values: CDR1 SGHRS, CDR2 YFSETQ. V shed 0 bases, J shed 8 bases, and the junction held 2 bases outside the gene matches. CDR3 length: 14 residues. CDR3 region: CASSLGGTGEKLFF. CDR3 nucleotide sequence: TGCGCCAGCAGCTTGGGTGGGACAGGGGAAAAACTGTTTTTT. The full variable domain, rest sourced from reference TRBV5-1 and TRBJ1-4, is KAGVTQTPRYLIKTRGQQVTLSCSPISGHRSVSWYQQTPGQGLQFLFEYFSETQRNKGNFPGRFSGRQFSNSRSEMNVSTLELGDSALYLCASSLGGTGEKLFFGSGTQLSVL.

The J gene is TRBJ1-1, the V gene TRBV15, with 8 bases matching TRBD1. Germline CDR1 LNHNV, CDR2 YYDKDF (reference sequence). J gave up 4 bases and V 2 bases, and 3 bases lay outside the gene matches. The CDR3 runs to 14 residues. CDR3: CATSRRDRRTEAFF. In nucleotides, the CDR3 is TGTGCCACCAGCAGAAGGGACAGGCGCACTGAAGCTTTCTTT.

The rearrangement links TRBV11-2 to TRBJ2-7; perhaps TRBD1 as D (7 bases). From germline, CDR1 is SGHAT and CDR2 FQNNGV. The CDR3 spans 16 residues. V was shortened by 4 bases and J by 0 bases, with 16 bases between the two germline ends. This CDR3 reads CASSSIRQGGSYEQYF. The CDR3 DNA follows: TGTGCCAGCAGCTCCATAAGACAGGGAGGCTCCTACGAGCAGTACTTC.

As regards this clone: Relative to the germline gene, one junction end is altered; a read error may explain this. The V call is TRBV28, the J call TRBJ2-1, with 7 bases matching TRBD1. The CDR3 contains 14 residues. From germline, CDR1 is MDHEN and CDR2 SYDVKM. In nucleotides, the CDR3 is TGTGCCACCAGTTTGTTAGACAGGGACATTGAGCAGTTCTTC. This encodes CATSLLDRDIEQFF.

V usage is TRBV29-1 and J usage is TRBJ1-2; 11 bases align to TRBD1. CDR1 SQVTM and CDR2 ANQGSEA come from the germline V gene. The CDR3 spans 14 residues. Trimming at V came to 7 bases and at J to 7 bases, leaving 11 bases not matched to a gene. CDR3 loop: CSDLRTGGSGGYTF. For the CDR3, the DNA is TGCAGCGATCTCAGGACAGGGGGCTCGGGTGGCTACACCTTC. The whole variable domain, filled in from reference TRBV29-1 and TRBJ1-2, reads SAVISQKPSRDICQRGTSLTIQCQVDSQVTMMFWYRQQPGQSLTLIATANQGSEATYESGFVIDKFPISRPNLTFSTLTVSNMSPEDSSIYLCSDLRTGGSGGYTFGSGTRLTVV.

This clone has more than one count but fewer than ten. This rearrangement joins TRBV7-2 to TRBJ2-3, with TRBD2 matching 15 bases. J gave up 4 bases and V 5 bases, and 4 bases lay outside the gene matches. This CDR3 contains 16 residues. Germline lookup yields CDR1 SGHTA and CDR2 FQGNSA. This chain's CDR3 is CASSRRTSGGADTQYF. Here the CDR3 DNA reads TGTGCCAGCAGCCGCAGGACTAGCGGGGGGGCAGATACGCAGTATTTT.

The V and J genes are TRBV29-1 and TRBJ2-5; TRBD2 matches 10 bases. Germline CDR1 and CDR2: SQVTM and ANQGSEA. Losses at the gene ends were 2 bases for V and 5 bases for J; bases not matched to a gene: 2. The CDR3 length is 13 residues. This chain's CDR3 is CSVERTSGETQYF. The CDR3 region has the DNA TGCAGCGTTGAACGGACTAGCGGTGAGACCCAGTACTTC.

This chain connects TRBV11-1 to TRBJ2-1, with D maybe TRBD2 (6 bases). The V and J ends lost 5 bases and 0 bases respectively, with 11 bases between them. From germline, CDR1 is SGHAT and CDR2 FQDESV (reference sequence). CDR3 length: 15 amino acids. As DNA, the CDR3 is TGTGCCAGCAGCGCTACTAGCAACTCCTACAATGAGCAGTTCTTC. It yields the protein CASSATSNSYNEQFF.

This clone appeared a few times. The chain combines TRBV27 with TRBJ2-3, with a weak D call TRBD2 (6 bases). V lost 5 bases to trimming and J lost 0 bases, with 9 bases between them. The CDR3 totals 14 residues. Germline V gene data show CDR1 as MNHEY and CDR2 as SMNVEV (reference sequence). In nucleotides, the CDR3 is TGTGCCAGCAGTCGTCGGGAGAGCACAGATACGCAGTATTTT. It is translated as CASSRRESTDTQYF.

Notes on this clone: The same CDR3 arises from other DNA sequences in this sample as well. The V gene is TRBV7-2, the J gene TRBJ2-2; no reliable D call. CDR1 and CDR2 (germline): SGHTA, FQGNSA. V shed 5 bases and J shed 5 bases, with 6 bases lying between them. There are 12 residues in the CDR3. The CDR3 here is CASSLLTGELFF. CDR3 nucleotides: TGTGCCAGCAGCCTCCTTACCGGGGAGCTGTTTTTT.

V usage is TRBV9 and J usage is TRBJ1-2; maybe TRBD1 (5 bases). CDR3 length: 15 amino acids. The germline gives CDR1 SGDLS, CDR2 YYNGEE. Trimming pared 2 bases from V and 1 base from J, leaving 12 bases between. CDR3 loop: CASSVGGDLNYGYTF. The CDR3, as DNA: TGTGCCAGCAGCGTTGGAGGGGATCTTAACTATGGCTACACCTTC.

This clone showed up just a few times. This sequence joins TRBV4-3 and TRBJ2-1; TRBD2 matches at 9 bases. V dropped 5 bases and J dropped 7; count of bases not matched to a gene: 9. The germline V gene has CDR1 LGHNA and CDR2 YSLEER. The CDR3 is 15 residues long. The CDR3 sequence: CASSFSGSGRNEQFF. The CDR3 coding sequence is TGCGCCAGCAGCTTTAGCGGGAGTGGTCGGAATGAGCAGTTCTTC.

In this sample, this clone turned up a few times. This specimen includes other DNA sequences encoding the same CDR3. J is TRBJ2-4 and V is TRBV7-9, with TRBD1 as a possible D gene (5 bases). The V gene's germline CDR1 is SEHNR and CDR2 FQNEAQ (reference sequence). V dropped 5 bases and J dropped 8 bases, with 13 bases sitting between them. The length of the CDR3 is 13 residues. The CDR3 sequence is CASSGADIHIQYF. The CDR3 DNA is TGTGCCAGCAGCGGGGCGGACATTCACATTCAGTACTTC.

The chain recombines TRBV9 with TRBJ2-1, with TRBD2 matching over 7 bases. The CDR3 loop spans 16 amino acids. V shed 0 bases, J shed 0 bases, and the junction held 3 bases outside the gene matches. Germline CDR1 and CDR2: SGDLS and YYNGEE. The CDR3 DNA follows: TGTGCCAGCAGCGTAGACGGGAGGAGCTCCTACAATGAGCAGTTCTTC. This codes for CASSVDGRSSYNEQFF.

This clone has only a few counts. The CDR3 spells CASRLPGETQYF. Written as DNA, the CDR3 is TGTGCCAGCAGACTTCCGGGGGAGACCCAGTACTTC. This sequence joins TRBV6-6 and TRBJ2-5; weak D call: TRBD2 (5 bases). The CDR3 totals 12 residues. Per germline, CDR1 MNHNY and CDR2 SVGAGI (reference sequence). The V and J ends lost 6 bases and 5 bases respectively, with 10 bases between them.

V gene TRBV4-2 combines with J gene TRBJ2-6; 7 bases align to TRBD1. The V gene end was trimmed by 1 base and the J gene end by 0 bases; junction bases not matched to a gene: 6. Germline V gene sequence: CDR1 LGHNA, CDR2 YNFKEQ. This CDR3 is 18 amino acids long. CDR3 coding DNA: TGTGCCAGCAGCCAAGGGACAGGCAGAGCCTCTGGGGCCAACGTCCTGACTTTC. It specifies CASSQGTGRASGANVLTF.

CDR3 sequence (DNA): TGTGCCATCAGTGAGTCGAGGGCTAGCGGGAGTAATGAGCAGTTCTTC. It specifies CAISESRASGSNEQFF. J is TRBJ2-1 and V is TRBV10-3; 10 nucleotides align to TRBD2. Germline V CDR1 and CDR2: ENHRY, SYGVKD. The CDR3 extends over 16 amino acids. Germline trimming cut 0 bases from V and 7 bases from J; bases unmatched to any gene: 6.

This clone was seen a few times. V usage is TRBV15 and J usage is TRBJ2-5; TRBD1 agrees at 8 bases. The last part of the DNA fits TRBJ2-7 better; the J call may be wrong. The CDR3 has 14 amino acids. The germline V gene encodes CDR1 LNHNV and CDR2 YYDKDF (reference sequence). CDR3 DNA: TGTGCCACCAGCTCAGACAGGGGAGCACTCGAGCAGTACTTC. This codes for CATSSDRGALEQYF.

The chain links TRBV19 to TRBJ1-3; maybe TRBD1 (6 bases). CDR1 LNHDA and CDR2 SQIVND come from the germline V gene (reference sequence). The V end was cut by 9 bases, the J end by 6 bases, with 12 bases between. The CDR3 contains 12 residues. The CDR3 DNA sequence: TGTGCCAGCCGGACAGAACCAAACACCATATATTTT. Amino acid sequence: CASRTEPNTIYF.

This clone was seen a few times. The chain links TRBV6-6 to TRBJ1-2; possible D gene TRBD1, 5 bases. V was pared by 5 bases and J by 9 bases, with 19 bases between. The CDR3 consists of 14 residues. Germline CDR1 MNHNY, CDR2 SVGAGI (reference sequence). CDR3 coding DNA: TGTGCCAGCAGTGCCGGGGGGGATTCCTCAAGCTACACCTTC. It codes for CASSAGGDSSSYTF.

CDR3 bases: TGCGCCAGCAGCCAAGAGCCCGACAGGCGATACGAGCAGTACTTC. This codes for CASSQEPDRRYEQYF. V and J are TRBV4-3 and TRBJ2-7, with a tentative D call TRBD1 (6 bases). V lost 0 bases to trimming and J lost 4 bases, with 13 bases between them. The CDR3 runs to 15 residues. Germline CDR1 and CDR2: LGHNA and YSLEER.

The chain has TRBV5-4 and TRBJ2-7, with 10 bases that match TRBD2. In germline, CDR1 is SGHNT, CDR2 YYREEE (reference sequence). Losses at the gene ends were 2 bases for V and 3 bases for J; bases not matched to a gene: 11. The CDR3 is made up of 17 amino acids. The CDR3 region is CASSFRLAGPDSYEQYF. The CDR3 DNA reads as TGTGCCAGCAGCTTCCGACTAGCGGGTCCGGATAGCTACGAGCAGTACTTC.